This T cell receptor (beta chain) stems from a study of T cell responses to AZD1222 COVID-19 vaccine. The CDR3 contains 17 residues. CDR1 MDHEN and CDR2 SYDVKM come from the germline V gene. The V end lost 4 bases, the J end lost 5 bases, and 21 bases lay between the germline ends. Profiling relied on immunoSEQ multiplex PCR, and the TCRdb table lists in-frame clones only, not all of them. Altogether more than 70,000 clones are present, 70% to 90% being singletons, with the ten largest covering about 1.6%. The starting material was peripheral blood, obtained on day 0 of AZD1222 vaccination. This sequence joins TRBV28 and TRBJ2-1; no clear D gene. This receptor was identified in an adult in good health. For the CDR3, the DNA is TGTGCCAGCAGTTCCCTCTTGGGCGGCGGAACAAACAATGAGCAGTTCTTC. Protein: CASSSLLGGGTNNEQFF.